Each of the 28 T cell receptor beta chains below was sequenced from the same sample in a study of blood T cell repertoires in COVID-19. The assay was immunoSEQ multiplex PCR, and TCRdb's table has in-frame clones only and misses some. The table has fewer than 250,000 clones, 84% seen once. The sample was PBMCs or T cells enriched from blood (not recorded which). Receptor source: a man aged 55 to 69 who had recovered from COVID-19.

V and J are TRBV29-1 and TRBJ2-3; TRBD1 aligns across 11 bases. V lost 3 bases and J lost 3; bases outside the gene matches: 8. The CDR3 contains 16 residues. Germline V gives CDR1 SQVTM, CDR2 ANQGSEA. The CDR3 region is CSVDSGQGASTDTQYF. CDR3 nucleotides: TGCAGCGTTGATTCCGGACAGGGGGCTAGTACAGATACGCAGTATTTT.

The chain links TRBV2 to TRBJ1-1; no definite D call. The V and J ends lost 6 bases and 3 bases respectively, with 8 bases between them. The germline gives CDR1 SNHLY, CDR2 FYNNEI. The CDR3 is made up of 12 amino acids. The CDR3 DNA reads TGTGCCAGCAGATTCCGGGACACTGAAGCTTTCTTT. Translating gives CASRFRDTEAFF. Together with reference TRBV2 and TRBJ1-1, the CDR3 gives the full variable domain: EPEVTQTPSHQVTQMGQEVILRCVPISNHLYFYWYRQILGQKVEFLVSFYNNEISEKSEIFDDQFSVERPDGSNFTLKIRSTKLEDSAMYFCASRFRDTEAFFGQGTRLTVV.

The chain joins TRBV9 to TRBJ1-1; D remains ambiguous. The ends were cut back, 3 bases at V and 0 bases at J, with 6 bases in the middle. Germline CDR1 reads SGDLS; CDR2 reads YYNGEE. This CDR3 region has 13 residues. The CDR3, as DNA: TGTGCCAGCAGCGCCGGGGTGAACACTGAAGCTTTCTTT. Encoded protein: CASSAGVNTEAFF.

The chain is built from TRBV5-1 and TRBJ2-2, with D possibly TRBD1 on 6 matching bases. V dropped 0 bases and J dropped 4 bases, with 7 bases sitting between them. Looked up from germline, CDR1 is SGHRS and CDR2 is YFSETQ. The CDR3 covers 14 residues. The CDR3: CASSLAGATGELFF. The CDR3, as DNA: TGCGCCAGCAGCTTGGCAGGGGCCACCGGGGAGCTGTTTTTT.

The CDR3 sequence is CASSQQGSTEAFF. The CDR3 coding sequence is TGTGCCAGCAGCCAACAGGGTAGCACTGAAGCTTTCTTT. J is TRBJ1-1 and V is TRBV3-1 (or the pseudogene TRBV3-2); D might be TRBD1 (5 bases). CDR1 LGHDT and CDR2 YNNKEL come from the germline V gene (reference sequence). The V end was cut by 2 bases, the J end by 4 bases, with 8 bases between. This CDR3 is 13 amino acids long.

The rearrangement links TRBV9 to TRBJ1-6; possible D gene TRBD1, 6 bases. Deletions cut 0 bases from V and 5 bases from J, with 6 bases between. Germline CDR1 SGDLS, CDR2 YYNGEE. CDR3 length equals 14 residues. This chain's CDR3 is CASSVAGDNSPLHF. CDR3 DNA sequence: TGTGCCAGCAGCGTAGCAGGGGATAATTCACCCCTCCACTTT. Full variable domain (rest looked up from reference TRBV9 and TRBJ1-6): DSGVTQTPKHLITATGQRVTLRCSPRSGDLSVYWYQQSLDQGLQFLIQYYNGEERAKGNILERFSAQQFPDLHSELNLSSLELGDSALYFCASSVAGDNSPLHFGNGTRLTVT.

The rearrangement joins TRBV5-5 to TRBJ1-2; TRBD1 is a possible D gene (5 bases). Germline CDR1 reads SGHKS; CDR2 reads YYEKEE (reference sequence). The CDR3 spans 15 residues. V was trimmed by 4 bases and J by 4 bases, leaving 17 bases between them. This CDR3 reads CASSHGTPLGYGYTF. The CDR3 DNA sequence: TGTGCCAGCAGCCACGGGACTCCCCTGGGCTATGGCTACACCTTC. The full variable domain, in which reference TRBV5-5 and TRBJ1-2 provide the parts outside the CDR3, is DAGVTQSPTHLIKTRGQQVTLRCSPISGHKSVSWYQQVLGQGPQFIFQYYEKEERGRGNFPDRFSARQFPNYSSELNVNALLLGDSALYLCASSHGTPLGYGYTFGSGTRLTVV.

In its sample, this clone was seen once. V gene TRBV25-1 combines with J gene TRBJ1-3; D ambiguous. This CDR3 is 15 amino acids long. Trimming stripped 0 bases from V and 4 bases from J, with 10 bases between. Germline CDR1 and CDR2: MGHDK and SYGVNS. CDR3 in amino acids: CASSEYGEGGNTIYF. CDR3 sequence (DNA): TGTGCCAGCAGTGAATACGGGGAAGGCGGAAACACCATATATTTT.

The chain combines TRBV5-1 with TRBJ1-1; no firm D call. Germline-derived CDR1 and CDR2 are SGHRS and YFSETQ. Trimming removed 0 bases at V and 10 bases at J, with 10 bases between. This CDR3 contains 12 residues. CDR3 amino acids: CASSLAEGTAFF. CDR3 nucleotides: TGCGCCAGCAGCTTGGCGGAGGGTACAGCTTTCTTT. Combining the CDR3 with reference TRBV5-1 and TRBJ1-1 gives the whole variable domain KAGVTQTPRYLIKTRGQQVTLSCSPISGHRSVSWYQQTPGQGLQFLFEYFSETQRNKGNFPGRFSGRQFSNSRSEMNVSTLELGDSALYLCASSLAEGTAFFGQGTRLTVV.

CDR3 residues: CASRPGTGSNYGYTF. The CDR3 DNA follows: TGTGCCAGCAGGCCGGGGACAGGGAGTAATTATGGCTACACCTTC. V is TRBV6-6 and J is TRBJ1-2, with 9 bases lining up with TRBD1. V lost 6 bases and J lost 5; bases outside the gene matches: 10. The CDR3 extends over 15 amino acids. From germline, CDR1 is MNHNY and CDR2 SVGAGI (reference sequence).

The chain combines TRBV5-1 with TRBJ2-3; D unresolved. Germline V CDR1 and CDR2: SGHRS, YFSETQ. Trimming took off 0 bases at V and 0 bases at J, with 8 bases between the two ends. CDR3 length: 15 residues. This CDR3 is CASSLVTESTDTQYF. The CDR3 DNA reads TGCGCCAGCAGCTTGGTCACAGAGAGCACAGATACGCAGTATTTT.

This rearrangement joins TRBV10-3 to TRBJ1-5; no reliable D call. The CDR3 runs 13 residues. V lost 6 bases and J 3 bases, leaving 9 bases between the germline ends. In germline, CDR1 is ENHRY, CDR2 SYGVKD. The CDR3 nucleotides are TGTGCCATCAGCGGAGTGGACAATCAGCCCCAGCATTTT. Translation gives CAISGVDNQPQHF.

The chain joins TRBV20-1 to TRBJ2-2; a weak D match, TRBD1 (6 bases). The V end lost 6 bases, the J end lost 7 bases, and 9 bases lay between the germline ends. The V gene's germline CDR1 is DFQATT and CDR2 SNEGSKA (reference sequence). The CDR3 totals 11 residues. The CDR3 nucleotides read TGCAGTGCCCCAGGGGTCGGGGAGCTGTTTTTT. Translation: CSAPGVGELFF.

This clone was seen a single time. This chain uses TRBV10-3 with TRBJ1-1; tentatively, D is TRBD1 (6 bases). Germline loops: CDR1 ENHRY, CDR2 SYGVKD. The CDR3 runs to 14 residues. V was trimmed by 6 bases and J by 1 base, leaving 12 bases between them. CDR3 in amino acids: CAIREGQENTEAFF. For the CDR3, the DNA is TGTGCCATCAGGGAGGGACAAGAGAACACTGAAGCTTTCTTT.

The rearrangement uses TRBV19 and TRBJ2-1, with 9 bases identical to TRBD1. V lost 4 bases and J lost 4; bases outside the gene matches: 8. The CDR3 spans 16 residues. CDR1 is LNHDA, CDR2 SQIVND, per germline (reference sequence). CDR3 amino acids: CASSNNRDRVYNEQFF. The DNA for the CDR3 is TGTGCCAGTAGTAATAACCGGGACAGGGTTTACAATGAGCAGTTCTTC.

Only one count was recorded for this clone. V and J are TRBV3-1 (or the pseudogene TRBV3-2) and TRBJ2-3, with D possibly matching TRBD1 (6 bases). V lost 0 bases to trimming and J lost 0 bases, with 10 bases between them. CDR1 is LGHDT, CDR2 YNNKEL, per germline (reference sequence). This CDR3 is 16 amino acids long. CDR3 in amino acids: CASSQDWTESTDTQYF. CDR3 bases: TGTGCCAGCAGCCAAGACTGGACAGAGAGCACAGATACGCAGTATTTT.

This clone was detected only once. The V call is TRBV11-3, the J call TRBJ2-1, with 9 nucleotides matching TRBD2. V lost 1 base to trimming and J lost 2 bases; unmatched junction nucleotides: 3. The CDR3 is 16 residues long. CDR1 SGHNT and CDR2 YENEEA come from the germline V gene. In DNA, the CDR3 is TGTGCCAGCAGCTTAGGACTAGCGGTAACCTACAATGAGCAGTTCTTC. This codes for CASSLGLAVTYNEQFF. The entire variable domain, with the rest obtained from reference TRBV11-3 and TRBJ2-1, is as follows: EAGVVQSPRYKIIEKKQPVAFWCNPISGHNTLYWYLQNLGQGPELLIRYENEEAVDDSQLPKDRFSAERLKGVDSTLKIQPAELGDSAVYLCASSLGLAVTYNEQFFGPGTRLTVL.

V and J are TRBV19 and TRBJ1-1; no firm D call. The V gene lost 8 bases and the J gene lost 5 bases, with 12 bases spanning the gap. The CDR3 consists of 12 residues. CDR1 is LNHDA and CDR2 is SQIVND in the germline V gene (reference sequence). DNA of the CDR3: TGTGCCAGTGGGCGGACTACGACTGAAGCTTTCTTT. Translating gives CASGRTTTEAFF.

The chain joins TRBV5-1 to TRBJ2-3; the match to TRBD2 covers 8 bases. The CDR3 length is 15 residues. The ends lost 4 bases at V and 4 bases at J; junction bases unmatched: 8. Looked up from germline, CDR1 is SGHRS and CDR2 is YFSETQ. In DNA, the CDR3 is TGCGCCAGCAGCGATGGCGGGGGGTGGGCAGATACGCAGTATTTT. Translated, it gives CASSDGGGWADTQYF.

The chain carries TRBV7-2 and TRBJ2-5, with TRBD1 matching 8 bases. This CDR3 contains 15 residues. The trim removed 5 bases at V and 4 bases at J, leaving 9 bases unmatched. CDR1 and CDR2 (germline): SGHTA, FQGNSA. Here the CDR3 DNA reads TGTGCCAGCAGCACCCGGACAGGGTTCGGAGAGACCCAGTACTTC. This gives the protein CASSTRTGFGETQYF.

This chain connects TRBV21-1 to TRBJ2-1; TRBD1 was called by the table and not checked on the DNA. TRBV21-1 is described as a pseudogene. This CDR3 has 14 amino acids. The CDR3 region is CASSQKGQGGKQFF. The CDR3 nucleotides are TGTGCCAGCAGCCAGAAGGGACAGGGTGGGAAGCAGTTCTTC.

This chain links TRBV2 with TRBJ1-1, with D perhaps TRBD1 (6 bases). Trimming removed 3 bases from V and 1 base from J, with 12 bases in between. Germline-derived CDR1 and CDR2 are SNHLY and FYNNEI. The CDR3 covers 15 residues. CDR3 DNA: TGTGCCAGCAGTGATAACAGGGAATCGAACACTGAAGCTTTCTTT. This gives the protein CASSDNRESNTEAFF.

The rearrangement links TRBV6-5 to TRBJ1-5; no clear D gene. The CDR3 loop spans 14 amino acids. Germline V lookup: CDR1 MNHEY, CDR2 SVGAGI. Trimming shortened V by 8 bases and J by 1 base, and 12 bases separated the two germline ends. The DNA for the CDR3 is TGTGCCAGCTCCACAGTGAGAAGCAATCAGCCCCAGCATTTT. Translating gives CASSTVRSNQPQHF.

The rearrangement joins TRBV7-2 to TRBJ2-5; 7 bases line up with TRBD1. The CDR3 covers 13 residues. Germline CDR1 is SGHTA and CDR2 is FQGNSA. V lost 2 bases and J lost 5; bases outside the gene matches: 2. The CDR3 coding sequence is TGTGCCAGCAGCTTAACAGGGGTGGAGACCCAGTACTTC. It codes for CASSLTGVETQYF.

The chain carries TRBV18 and TRBJ1-2, with TRBD1 matching over 10 bases. Germline V lookup: CDR1 KGHSH, CDR2 LQKENI. The CDR3 runs 14 residues. V was pared by 3 bases and J by 5 bases, with 3 bases of the junction left unmatched. The CDR3 nucleotides read TGTGCCAGCTCACCGGGACAGGGGAGGTATGGCTACACCTTC. Protein sequence: CASSPGQGRYGYTF. The variable domain in full, with the rest retrieved from reference TRBV18 and TRBJ1-2, is NAGVMQNPRHLVRRRGQEARLRCSPMKGHSHVYWYRQLPEEGLKFMVYLQKENIIDESGMPKERFSAEFPKEGPSILRIQQVVRGDSAAYFCASSPGQGRYGYTFGSGTRLTVV.

This clone was found a few times. The V call is TRBV10-3, the J call TRBJ2-7; the D gene is possibly TRBD2 (5 bases). The CDR3 sequence is 12 residues long. Per the germline V gene, CDR1 is ENHRY and CDR2 is SYGVKD. Trimming pared 7 bases from V and 0 bases from J, leaving 7 bases between. CDR3 in amino acids: CAITGDSYEQYF. The CDR3 coding sequence is TGTGCCATCACCGGGGACTCCTACGAGCAGTACTTC.

The chain couples TRBV27 to TRBJ1-5, with D perhaps TRBD1 (6 bases). The CDR3 contains 16 residues. The germline gives CDR1 MNHEY, CDR2 SMNVEV (reference sequence). With 3 bases removed from V and 2 bases from J, the gap between germline ends came to 14 bases. This CDR3 reads CASSFSGDQGNQPQHF. CDR3 nucleotide sequence: TGTGCCAGCAGTTTCTCAGGGGACCAGGGCAATCAGCCCCAGCATTTT.

This clone was picked up a small number of times. The V gene is TRBV3-1 (or the pseudogene TRBV3-2), the J gene TRBJ1-1; D remains unclear. V lost 8 bases to trimming and J lost 4 bases, with 11 bases between them. Per germline, CDR1 LGHDT and CDR2 YNNKEL (reference sequence). This CDR3 spans 12 amino acids. The CDR3 spells CASGREGTEAFF. The CDR3 DNA sequence: TGTGCCAGCGGTCGTGAGGGCACTGAAGCTTTCTTT.